This is a list of T cell receptor beta chains from one sample in a study of T cell changes during pregnancy in multiple sclerosis. The repertoire was sequenced with immunoSEQ multiplex PCR; TCRdb's copy has only in-frame clones and lacks some. The sample has around 130,000 clones; under 95% are singletons. This material consisted of peripheral blood, taken before pregnancy. Receptors were obtained from a female donor with multiple sclerosis, enrolled in a pregnancy study. CDR3s include the opening cysteine and the closing phenylalanine or tryptophan. A D gene is named only where the DNA matches it firmly. Size values are once, few and many counts, or a class for expanded clones, and some rows have none.

clone size	V gene	CDR3 length	J gene	D gene	CDR3 DNA	CDR3 protein
.	TRBV7-9	14	TRBJ2-1	TRBD2	TGTGCCAGCAGCTCCCTACTAGCGGCGGATGAGCAGTTCTTC	CASSSLLAADEQFF
.	TRBV19	14	TRBJ1-1	.	TGTGCCAGTAAAAGGGGAAGGGAGAACACTGAAGCTTTCTTT	CASKRGRENTEAFF
.	TRBV6-6	14	TRBJ2-1	.	TGTGCCAGCAGGAGCCCCCGAGTGTACAATGAGCAGTTCTTC	CASRSPRVYNEQFF
once	TRBV9	14	TRBJ1-5	TRBD1	TGTGCCAGCAGCGGGGGACAGGGAGACTGGCCCCAGCATTTT	CASSGGQGDWPQHF
.	TRBV5-1	14	TRBJ2-5	.	TGCGCCAGCAGCCCTCGGGGGAACAAAGAGACCCAGTACTTC	CASSPRGNKETQYF
few	TRBV7-9	17	TRBJ2-7	TRBD2	TGTGCCAGCAGCTCTGTGGGTAGCGGGAGGACTCCCTACGAGCAGTACTTC	CASSSVGSGRTPYEQYF
.	TRBV6-1	12	TRBJ2-7	.	TGTGCCAGCAGTGAAGCAGCGGGCGAGCAGTACTTC	CASSEAAGEQYF
.	TRBV19	13	TRBJ1-4	TRBD1	TGTGCCATTTCCGGGACAGCTAATGAAAAACTGTTTTTT	CAISGTANEKLFF
.	TRBV28	15	TRBJ1-1	TRBD1	TGTGCCAGCAGTTTGTTCGGGACAGAGAACACTGAAGCTTTCTTT	CASSLFGTENTEAFF
.	TRBV4-1	15	TRBJ1-2	TRBD1	TGCGCCAGCAGCCAAGTCCCGACAGGGCACTATGGCTACACCTTC	CASSQVPTGHYGYTF
.	TRBV21-1	17	TRBJ2-7	.	TGTGCCAGCAGCGGTTGGGCTCGGACAGATCTTACCTACGAGCAGTACTTC	CASSGWARTDLTYEQYF
.	TRBV6-5	15	TRBJ1-1	.	TGTGCCAGCAGTTACTCGATCGCTGCGATTTCTGAAGCTTTCTTT	CASSYSIAAISEAFF
.	TRBV5-1	15	TRBJ1-2	.	TGCGCCAGCAGCCCGGACAGTACATTTAACTATGGCTACACCTTC	CASSPDSTFNYGYTF
once	TRBV5-6	12	TRBJ2-2	.	TGTGCCAGCAGCTTGGGGGGCGTGGAGCTGTTTTTT	CASSLGGVELFF
.	TRBV6-6	15	TRBJ1-5	.	TGTGCCAGCAGGCGGGGACCGACAAGCAATCAGCCCCAGCATTTT	CASRRGPTSNQPQHF
.	TRBV9	18	TRBJ1-1	.	TGTGCCAGCAGCGGGGCAGGGGTTGTGGGGACGATGAACACTGAAGCTTTCTTT	CASSGAGVVGTMNTEAFF
.	TRBV10-3	14	TRBJ2-3	TRBD2	TGTGCCATCAGTTTAGCGGGAGTGCCAGATACGCAGTATTTT	CAISLAGVPDTQYF
.	TRBV30	13	TRBJ2-5	.	TGTGCCTGGAGTGTGCGGGCCGGGGAGACCCAGTACTTC	CAWSVRAGETQYF
.	TRBV11-3	13	TRBJ2-3	.	TGTGCCAGCAGCCTTACGGGGACAGATACGCAGTATTTT	CASSLTGTDTQYF
.	TRBV28	11	TRBJ2-7	.	TGTGCCAGCAGTTCCTCTGCGGAGCAGTACTTC	CASSSSAEQYF
few	TRBV5-6	11	TRBJ1-1	.	TGTGCCAGCAGCTTCAGAACTGAAGCTTTCTTT	CASSFRTEAFF
.	TRBV5-1	21	TRBJ2-2	.	TGCGCCAGCAGTTTGGGGACAGGGCATCAAAGCGGGAGGACGAACACCGGGGAGCTGTTTTTT	CASSLGTGHQSGRTNTGELFF
few	TRBV14	14	TRBJ1-1	TRBD1	TGTGCCAGCAGCCAAGTAGTATCTTCAGGGGGAGCTTTCTTT	CASSQVVSSGGAFF
.	TRBV12-5	20	TRBJ1-4	.	TGTGCTAGTGGTTTGGTATCTGAGTACAGGCAATCTGCAACTAATGAAAAACTGTTTTTT	CASGLVSEYRQSATNEKLFF
.	TRBV13	18	TRBJ2-2	TRBD2	TGTGCCAGCAGCACCCGGAACCTAGCGGGAGGAAACACCGGGGAGCTGTTTTTT	CASSTRNLAGGNTGELFF